This T cell receptor (beta chain) derives from a study of blood T cell repertoires in COVID-19. CDR3 length: 15 residues. CDR1 and CDR2 (germline): SGHVS, FQNEAQ. The V end lost 6 bases, the J end lost 5 bases, and 17 bases lay between the germline ends. Participants, about 18 to 90 years old, spanned under 30 US areas. Cohorts were assigned according to the clinical history that participants reported. Method: immunoSEQ multiplex PCR; TCRdb's copy keeps in-frame clones and lacks some. Of approximately 450,000 clones detected, approximately 92% appear once; the ten largest clones hold roughly 1.1%. The TCR originated in a man aged 25 to 40 who had recovered from COVID-19. Sequencing was performed on PBMCs or T cells enriched from blood (not recorded which). This chain uses TRBV7-8 with TRBJ1-5; perhaps TRBD1 as D (5 bases). CDR3 residues: CASSPKGLRDQPQHF. The CDR3 region has the DNA TGTGCCAGCAGTCCCAAGGGGTTGAGAGATCAGCCCCAGCATTTT.